The next 27 T cell receptor beta chains were all read from a single sample in a study of T cells in women clearing cervical HPV infection. Some clones are missing from TCRdb's copy, which holds only in-frame ones; the method was immunoSEQ multiplex PCR. This repertoire comprises about 48,000 clones; its ten largest clones make up about 1.6%. Input material: blood buffy coat. The receptors come from a woman aged 18 to 75 with a cervical HPV16 infection that either progressed to CIN3+ or cleared (not recorded which).

Of note for this clone: The CDR3 extends 3 residues past the end of the read, so its final part is completed from the germline J gene. V is TRBV10-3 and J is TRBJ2-1, with 11 bases that match TRBD2. V was clipped by 11 bases and J by 7 bases; unmatched bases: 10. Looked up from germline, CDR1 is ENHRY and CDR2 is SYGVKD. The CDR3 covers 14 residues. The CDR3 loop is CAVTTSGVVNEQFF. The CDR3 DNA, read in part, is TGTGCCGTGACGACTAGCGGGGTAGTGAATGAG.

As regards this clone: The CDR3 end is not reached by the read, which stops 3 residues before it; the germline J gene fills it in. V is TRBV20-1 and J is TRBJ2-3; D is uncertain. The V end lost 7 bases, the J end lost 7 bases, and 9 bases lay between the germline ends. Germline V lookup: CDR1 DFQATT, CDR2 SNEGSKA (reference sequence). The CDR3 sequence is 10 residues long. The CDR3 sequence: CSVAQNTQYF. The sequenced CDR3 bases are TGCAGTGTGGCCCAGAATACG.

Turning to this clone: Read sequence stops 3 residues before the CDR3 end, and the germline J gene provides the missing end. V is TRBV18 and J is TRBJ2-5; the D gene is possibly TRBD1 (6 bases). V was cut by 5 bases and J by 5 bases, with 24 bases left in between. Germline V gene data show CDR1 as KGHSH and CDR2 as LQKENI. The CDR3 length is 17 residues. The sequenced part of the CDR3 DNA is TGTGCCAGCTCAACGGCCGAGGGGGTAGAAGAGGAGGAGACC. It translates to CASSTAEGVEEEET. Given in full, the CDR3 is CASSTAEGVEEEETQYF.

To note about this clone: The CDR3 extends 3 residues past the end of the read, so its final part is completed from the germline J gene. This chain links TRBV19 with TRBJ1-5; weak D call: TRBD1 (6 bases). The V end was cut by 6 bases, the J end by 2 bases, with 17 bases between. Looked up from germline, CDR1 is LNHDA and CDR2 is SQIVND (reference sequence). The CDR3 sequence is 16 residues long. CDR3 loop: CASSPVPGVGNQPQHF. The CDR3 DNA, read in part, is TGTGCCAGTAGCCCCGTCCCAGGGGTCGGCAATCAGCCC.

A word on this clone: The sequence runs out 3 residues before the end of the CDR3; the remainder is reconstructed from the germline J gene. The chain links TRBV6-4 to TRBJ2-1; 10 bases match TRBD2. Germline trimming cut 4 bases from V and 4 bases from J; bases unmatched to any gene: 4. Germline loops: CDR1 MRHNA, CDR2 SNTAGT. There are 15 residues in the CDR3. Partial CDR3 DNA: TGTGCCAGCAGTGCCAGCGGGGGGGATTACAATGAG. This sequence encodes CASSASGGDYNE. The CDR3, in full, reads CASSASGGDYNEQFF.

Comment on this clone: Sequencing ends 3 residues short of the CDR3 end; the germline J gene provides the rest. The chain uses TRBV20-1 and TRBJ2-3; 8 positions match TRBD2. The CDR3 is 15 residues long. Looked up from germline, CDR1 is DFQATT and CDR2 is SNEGSKA (reference sequence). J lost 3 bases, V lost 0 bases, and 5 bases had no gene match. CDR3 residues: CSARDAGGGTDTQYF. Partial CDR3 DNA: TGCAGTGCTAGAGACGCGGGAGGTGGGACAGATACG.

Of note for this clone: The read terminates 3 residues ahead of where the CDR3 ends, so the germline J gene completes it. This rearrangement joins TRBV19 to TRBJ1-4; possible D gene TRBD1, 5 bases. Germline V gene sequence: CDR1 LNHDA, CDR2 SQIVND (reference sequence). Deletions cut 5 bases from V and 0 bases from J, with 16 bases between. The CDR3 has 17 amino acids. The sequenced CDR3 bases are TGTGCCAGTAGTCCCACCGGGAGGGGCGCAACTAATGAAAAA. It is translated as CASSPTGRGATNEK. The entire CDR3 reads CASSPTGRGATNEKLFF.

As to this clone: Coverage ceases 3 residues before the CDR3 finishes, and the germline J gene fills in the end. The chain uses TRBV5-1 and TRBJ2-1; TRBD2 agrees at 7 bases. Germline CDR1 SGHRS, CDR2 YFSETQ. The J segment lost 9 bases and the V segment lost 1 base, leaving 13 bases of the junction unmatched. This CDR3 is 16 amino acids long. The sequenced CDR3 bases are TGCGCCAGCAGCTTGAAGGGCCCTAGCGGAGGGCGTGAG. The encoded protein is CASSLKGPSGGRE. The entire CDR3 sequence reads CASSLKGPSGGREQFF. Full variable domain (outside the CDR3, taken from reference TRBV5-1 and TRBJ2-1): KAGVTQTPRYLIKTRGQQVTLSCSPISGHRSVSWYQQTPGQGLQFLFEYFSETQRNKGNFPGRFSGRQFSNSRSEMNVSTLELGDSALYLCASSLKGPSGGREQFFGPGTRLTVL.

Comments on this clone: The read ends 3 residues early relative to the CDR3; the germline J gene fills the gap. The V and J genes are TRBV12-5 and TRBJ2-5; perhaps TRBD1 as D (6 bases). V was trimmed by 6 bases and J by 7 bases, leaving 18 bases between them. The CDR3 covers 14 residues. Germline-derived CDR1 and CDR2 are LGHNT and FRNRAP. CDR3 sequence reads: CASGTDRPGGTQYF. The part of the CDR3 DNA that was read is TGTGCTAGTGGAACCGACAGGCCTGGGGGGACC.

About this clone itself: The DNA ends 3 residues before the CDR3 does, and the rest of the CDR3 is filled in from the germline J gene. This chain uses TRBV29-1 with TRBJ1-1; 7 bases are a match to TRBD1. CDR3 length equals 15 residues. Germline CDR1 reads SQVTM; CDR2 reads ANQGSEA. V lost 3 bases, J lost 2 bases, and 9 bases stayed unmatched. The part of the CDR3 DNA that was read is TGCAGCGTTGATCGGGGACAGCCCATAAACACTGAA. It encodes CSVDRGQPINTE. The entire CDR3 is CSVDRGQPINTEAFF.

Frequency places this clone as medium-sized. The sequenced fragment ends 3 residues before the CDR3 boundary, so the rest is inferred from the germline J gene. The V gene is TRBV20-1, the J gene TRBJ2-5; D not certain. This CDR3 has 14 residues. V gave up 4 bases and J gave up 4 bases, with 16 bases separating them. CDR1 and CDR2 (germline): DFQATT, SNEGSKA (reference sequence). The part of the CDR3 DNA that was read is TGCAGTGCTAAAAGGCACACCGAGAGAGAGACC. Its protein is CSAKRHTERET. The CDR3, in full, reads CSAKRHTERETQYF.

About this clone: The CDR3 extends 3 residues past the end of the read, so its final part is completed from the germline J gene. The rearrangement joins TRBV12-3 or TRBV12-4 to TRBJ1-6, with 10 bases aligning to TRBD1. The length of the CDR3 is 15 residues. The trim removed 5 bases at V and 9 bases at J, leaving 7 bases unmatched. This CDR3 reads CASSARQGAVSPLHF. The covered CDR3 bases are TGTGCCAGCAGTGCCAGACAGGGGGCGGTTTCACCC.

A remark on this clone: Sequencing ends 3 residues short of the CDR3 end; the germline J gene provides the rest. The chain has TRBV23-1 and TRBJ1-1; 10 bases map to TRBD1. TRBV23-1 is labeled an ORF, and its function is uncertain. This CDR3 is built from 16 residues. The ends lost 6 bases at V and 1 base at J; junction bases unmatched: 8. Incomplete CDR3 DNA: TGCGCCAGCAGCCCCCGGGACAGGGGCGAGAACACTGAA. Protein: CASSPRDRGENTE. The full CDR3 sequence reads CASSPRDRGENTEAFF.

In the case of this clone: The read stops 3 residues short of the end of the CDR3; the missing end is completed from the germline J gene. The rearrangement links TRBV5-1 to TRBJ2-1; TRBD2 agrees at 9 bases. From germline, CDR1 is SGHRS and CDR2 YFSETQ. CDR3 size: 15 residues. Trimming at V came to 0 bases and at J to 6 bases, leaving 4 bases not matched to a gene. The CDR3 region is CASSLGASGVNEQFF. The sequenced part of the CDR3 DNA is TGCGCCAGCAGCTTGGGGGCTAGCGGGGTCAATGAG.

The sequenced part of the CDR3 DNA is TGTGCCAGCAGTTACGACACCAGCTCCTACAATGAG. Residues: CASSYDTSSYNE. In full, the CDR3 reads CASSYDTSSYNEQFF. This chain connects TRBV6-2 or TRBV6-3 to TRBJ2-1; D gene unclear. The CDR3 end is not reached by the read, which stops 3 residues before it; the germline J gene fills it in. Between the trimmed V and J ends, which lost 2 bases and 0 bases, there was a span of 8 bases. Germline V CDR1 and CDR2: MNHEY, SVGEGT. The CDR3 spans 15 residues.

A note on this clone: The CDR3 goes on 3 residues after the read ends, and that part is filled in from the germline J gene. The V call is TRBV20-1, the J call TRBJ2-5; 12 nucleotides align to TRBD1. CDR1 is DFQATT, CDR2 SNEGSKA, per germline (reference sequence). Unmatched junction bases numbered 4, after V lost 3 bases and J lost 5 bases. The CDR3 consists of 14 residues. The DNA read from the CDR3 is TGCAGTGCTAGGCGGGGACAGGGGGCGGAGACC. Amino acids: CSARRGQGAET. The CDR3 as a whole reads CSARRGQGAETQYF.

To note about this clone: The read comes to an end 3 residues before the CDR3 does, leaving the germline J gene to fill in the end. This sequence joins TRBV2 and TRBJ1-3; D is unclear. Germline CDR1 is SNHLY and CDR2 is FYNNEI. The CDR3 covers 17 residues. Between the trimmed V and J ends, which lost 1 base and 0 bases, there was a span of 13 bases. CDR3 DNA (partial): TGTGCCAGCAGTGAAGATGCAGGAACCCCCTCTGGAAACACC. Translating it yields CASSEDAGTPSGNT. The full CDR3 sequence reads CASSEDAGTPSGNTIYF.

With respect to this clone: The DNA ends 3 residues before the CDR3 does, and the rest of the CDR3 is filled in from the germline J gene. The chain joins TRBV19 to TRBJ1-5, with a weak D call TRBD1 (6 bases). The CDR3 totals 17 residues. Trimming removed 5 bases at V and 4 bases at J, with 21 bases between. The germline CDR1 and CDR2 sequences are LNHDA and SQIVND (reference sequence). CDR3 sequence: CASSRSARTATNQPQHF. The CDR3 DNA, read in part, is TGTGCCAGTAGTCGGTCCGCTCGGACAGCTACTAATCAGCCC.

CDR3 DNA (partial): TGTGCCAGCAGCTTACTAGCGGGGGGATTCACAGATACG. This translates into CASSLLAGGFTDT. The whole CDR3 protein reads CASSLLAGGFTDTQYF. This chain links TRBV7-6 with TRBJ2-3, with TRBD2 matching over 11 bases. The read falls 3 residues short of the CDR3 end, and the missing part is taken from the germline J gene. With 2 bases clipped from V and 2 bases from J, the junction kept 3 bases outside the gene matches. The CDR3 contains 16 residues. CDR1 is SGHVS, CDR2 FNYEAQ, per germline.

Points on this clone: Read data end 3 residues before the CDR3 end; the end is taken from the germline J gene. This rearrangement joins TRBV6-4 to TRBJ2-1; no firm D call. Trimming shortened V by 3 bases and J by 9 bases, and 15 bases separated the two germline ends. Germline V lookup: CDR1 MRHNA, CDR2 SNTAGT. The CDR3 contains 14 residues. Here the CDR3 reads CASSDPRYGAEQFF. The part of the CDR3 DNA that was read is TGTGCCAGCAGTGATCCCCGCTATGGTGCTGAG.

For this clone: The read gets to within 3 residues of the CDR3 end, and the germline J gene fills in the rest. The chain links TRBV6-2 or TRBV6-3 to TRBJ2-5; D call uncertain. Trimming left V 4 bases short and J 7 bases short, with 16 bases between. In germline, CDR1 is MNHEY, CDR2 SVGEGT. This CDR3 has 14 residues. The chain's CDR3 is CASSSWRRAWTQYF. The DNA read from the CDR3 is TGTGCCAGCAGTTCTTGGCGGCGAGCGTGGACC.

With respect to this clone: The CDR3 end is not reached by the read, which stops 3 residues before it; the germline J gene fills it in. V usage is TRBV5-1 and J usage is TRBJ1-1; weak D call: TRBD1 (5 bases). Germline V gene sequence: CDR1 SGHRS, CDR2 YFSETQ. V dropped 4 bases and J dropped 5 bases, with 18 bases sitting between them. The length of the CDR3 is 15 residues. CDR3 in amino acids: CASSPGGGLWTEAFF. CDR3 bases read: TGCGCCAGCAGCCCCGGGGGTGGGTTATGGACTGAA. The entire variable domain, with the rest obtained from reference TRBV5-1 and TRBJ1-1, is as follows: KAGVTQTPRYLIKTRGQQVTLSCSPISGHRSVSWYQQTPGQGLQFLFEYFSETQRNKGNFPGRFSGRQFSNSRSEMNVSTLELGDSALYLCASSPGGGLWTEAFFGQGTRLTVV.

Concerning this clone: The read ends 3 residues shy of where the CDR3 ends; the end is completed using the germline J gene. The rearrangement joins TRBV7-8 to TRBJ2-3; 15 bases fit TRBD2. The CDR3 length is 18 residues. V lost 4 bases to trimming and J lost 0 bases; unmatched junction nucleotides: 5. Per the germline V gene, CDR1 is SGHVS and CDR2 is FQNEAQ. The sequenced CDR3 bases are TGTGCCAGCAGCTCCGGGACTAGCGGGAGGAGTAGCACAGATACG. This codes for CASSSGTSGRSSTDT. The entire CDR3 reads CASSSGTSGRSSTDTQYF.

With respect to this clone: The read comes to an end 3 residues before the CDR3 does, leaving the germline J gene to fill in the end. This chain joins TRBV20-1 and TRBJ1-2; 7 nucleotides match TRBD1. Per the germline V gene, CDR1 is DFQATT and CDR2 is SNEGSKA (reference sequence). This CDR3 has 14 residues. Trimming took 6 bases from V and 0 from J; bases not matched to a gene: 7. The covered CDR3 bases are TGCAGTGCCGGCGCCGGGACAGCTAACTATGGC. Translating it yields CSAGAGTANYG. The entire CDR3 protein reads CSAGAGTANYGYTF.

Turning to this clone: Coverage ceases 3 residues before the CDR3 finishes, and the germline J gene fills in the end. V gene TRBV19 combines with J gene TRBJ1-5; D call uncertain. Germline CDR1 reads LNHDA; CDR2 reads SQIVND (reference sequence). This CDR3 is 15 amino acids long. Trimming stripped 4 bases from V and 7 bases from J, with 17 bases between. The covered CDR3 bases are TGTGCCAGTAGTACAACCCCCCGGGGTGGACAGCCC. Translated: CASSTTPRGGQP. The whole CDR3 reads CASSTTPRGGQPQHF.

Note on this clone: Germline is not matched at one junction end, which may reflect a read error. The missing CDR3 end, 3 residues past where the read stops, is filled in from the germline J gene. The genes are TRBV4-2 and TRBJ2-2, with 9 nucleotides matching TRBD1. Germline lookup yields CDR1 LGHNA and CDR2 YNFKEQ. The CDR3 is made up of 15 amino acids. The CDR3 bases that were read are TGCGCCAGCAGCCCGGGACAGGGGAACACCGGGGAG. Translation: CASSPGQGNTGE. In full, the CDR3 is CASSPGQGNTGELFF.

With respect to this clone: From the germline J gene comes the end of the CDR3, since the read stops 3 residues before it. The gene calls are TRBV5-5 and TRBJ2-7; TRBD2 aligns across 7 bases. V was clipped by 2 bases and J by 3 bases; unmatched bases: 8. This CDR3 has 15 amino acids. CDR1 and CDR2 (germline): SGHKS, YYEKEE (reference sequence). CDR3 sequence: CASSLGPAGDYEQYF. CDR3 DNA (partial): TGTGCCAGCAGCTTAGGACCGGCGGGGGACTACGAG.